Following are 23 T cell receptor beta chains from one sample sequenced in a study of human T cells and chemical hapten exposure. The time point is: patch test 1, 2 weeks after DPC sensitization. Treatment meaning: therapeutic diphenylcyclopropenone sensitization with weekly scalp DPC. From the RACE reads, TCRdb called clonotypes with MiXCR, one entry per CDR3 protein. The sample carries 180,000 or so distinct CDR3 sequences, about 15% recorded once. Here the sequenced sample was whole blood, taken in connection with sensitization to the hapten diphenylcyclopropenone (DPC). The receptors here all came from a woman aged 25 to 39 with alopecia areata. Some clones in this sample may be carry-over from other donors' samples.

The CDR3 spells CASSEHGRTYEQYF. The CDR3 DNA is TGTGCCAGCAGTGAACACGGCAGGACCTACGAGCAGTACTTC. J is TRBJ2-7 and V is TRBV2; no definite D call. V dropped 2 bases and J dropped 2 bases, with 10 bases sitting between them. Germline V lookup: CDR1 SNHLY, CDR2 FYNNEI. The CDR3 extends over 14 amino acids.

There are a few counts of this clonotype. The chain employs TRBV4-2 and TRBJ1-6; possibly TRBD1 for D (5 bases). V lost 2 bases and J 5 bases, leaving 10 bases between the germline ends. CDR1 is LGHNA and CDR2 is YNFKEQ in the germline V gene. The CDR3 is made up of 15 amino acids. The CDR3: CASSQSGTDNSPLHF. CDR3 nucleotide sequence: TGTGCCAGCAGCCAATCAGGGACGGATAATTCACCCCTCCACTTT.

This clonotype was recorded a few times. The chain is built from TRBV12-3 or TRBV12-4 and TRBJ2-2, with D unclear. The CDR3 totals 15 residues. Trimming left V 2 bases short and J 4 bases short, with 11 bases between. This CDR3 is CASSLSNWGTGELFF. CDR3 sequence (DNA): TGTGCCAGCAGTTTATCCAACTGGGGCACCGGGGAGCTGTTTTTT.

The chain has TRBV6-6 and TRBJ1-5; a weak D match, TRBD1 (6 bases). The ends were cut back, 7 bases at V and 4 bases at J, with 17 bases in the middle. The CDR3 totals 15 residues. Germline CDR1 is MNHNY and CDR2 is SVGAGI (reference sequence). DNA for the CDR3: TGTGCCAGCACCCCAACAGGGTTGGGAAATCAGCCCCAGCATTTT. Translating gives CASTPTGLGNQPQHF.

The rearrangement links TRBV7-2 to TRBJ1-5; 7 bases fit TRBD1. Germline V gene lookup returns CDR1 SGHTA and CDR2 FQGNSA. The junction had 9 bases not matched to a gene; V was cut back by 0 bases and J by 7 bases. The CDR3 has 16 amino acids. CDR3 residues: CASSLARGGAQQPQHF. CDR3 in DNA: TGTGCCAGCAGCTTAGCCCGAGGGGGCGCGCAGCAGCCCCAGCATTTT.

There are many counts of this clonotype. The V and J genes are TRBV6-2 or TRBV6-3 and TRBJ2-2; unclear D gene. The ends were cut back, 6 bases at V and 7 bases at J, with 3 bases in the middle. This CDR3 region has 10 residues. Germline V gives CDR1 MNHEY, CDR2 SVGEGT. CDR3 sequence: CASRDGELFF. For the CDR3, the DNA is TGTGCCAGCAGGGACGGGGAGCTGTTTTTT.

This clonotype came up a few times. This chain uses TRBV7-2 with TRBJ2-4; 7 bases agree with TRBD1. There are 12 residues in the CDR3. The J segment lost 9 bases and the V segment lost 5 bases, leaving 4 bases of the junction unmatched. Germline values: CDR1 SGHTA, CDR2 FQGNSA. This CDR3 is CASSPTGAIQYF. The CDR3 DNA is TGTGCCAGCAGCCCCACAGGGGCCATTCAGTACTTC.

The genes are TRBV28 and TRBJ1-1; D call uncertain. Germline V gene lookup returns CDR1 MDHEN and CDR2 SYDVKM. The CDR3 loop spans 11 amino acids. V gave up 4 bases and J gave up 10 bases, with 10 bases separating them. The CDR3 nucleotides read TGTGCCAGCAGTTCGGATTTGGCAGCTTTCTTT. Its protein is CASSSDLAAFF.

The chain has TRBV28 and TRBJ2-7, with TRBD2 matching 8 bases. The V segment lost 5 bases and the J segment 9 bases; nucleotides outside the gene matches: 6. Germline loops: CDR1 MDHEN, CDR2 SYDVKM. The CDR3 is 12 amino acids. In DNA form, the CDR3 reads TGTGCCAGCAGTCCTGGACTAGCAGGGCAGTACTTC. This translates into CASSPGLAGQYF.

The rearrangement joins TRBV2 to TRBJ1-5; 9 positions match TRBD1. Germline CDR1 and CDR2: SNHLY and FYNNEI. CDR3 length: 16 amino acids. The junction had 13 bases not matched to a gene; V was cut back by 6 bases and J by 7 bases. CDR3 in amino acids: CASRAGTGLARQPQHF. The CDR3 nucleotides are TGTGCCAGCAGGGCCGGGACAGGGCTCGCTAGGCAGCCCCAGCATTTT.

This clonotype occurred a few times. V and J are TRBV18 and TRBJ1-3; a weak D match, TRBD1 (6 bases). The CDR3 totals 16 residues. The V end was cut by 1 base, the J end by 0 bases, with 10 bases between. The germline CDR1 and CDR2 sequences are KGHSH and LQKENI. The CDR3 DNA is TGTGCCAGCTCACCACAGACAGGAGTCTCTGGAAACACCATATATTTT. Translating it yields CASSPQTGVSGNTIYF.

The chain recombines TRBV12-3 or TRBV12-4 with TRBJ2-1; 9 bases line up with TRBD2. The CDR3 runs to 15 residues. V lost 5 bases to trimming and J lost 0 bases; unmatched junction nucleotides: 2. Written as DNA, the CDR3 is TGTGCCAGCAGTACTAGCGGGTACTCCTACAATGAGCAGTTCTTC. It specifies CASSTSGYSYNEQFF.

The chain combines TRBV7-2 with TRBJ2-5; no clear D gene. The CDR3 totals 14 residues. The V end lost 1 base, the J end lost 4 bases, and 10 bases lay between the germline ends. Germline values: CDR1 SGHTA, CDR2 FQGNSA. The CDR3 sequence: CASSLGQLIETQYF. DNA of the CDR3: TGTGCCAGCAGCTTAGGTCAGCTCATAGAGACCCAGTACTTC. The whole variable domain, filled in from reference TRBV7-2 and TRBJ2-5, reads GAGVSQSPSNKVTEKGKDVELRCDPISGHTALYWYRQSLGQGLEFLIYFQGNSAPDKSGLPSDRFSAERTGGSVSTLTIQRTQQEDSAVYLCASSLGQLIETQYFGPGTRLLVL.

This clonotype came up a few times. CDR3 in amino acids: CSARRGTSGRLDTQYF. DNA of the CDR3: TGCAGTGCCCGCCGGGGGACTAGCGGGAGATTGGATACGCAGTATTTT. The chain has TRBV20-1 and TRBJ2-3; TRBD2 aligns across 14 bases. This CDR3 is 16 amino acids long. The J segment lost 6 bases and the V segment lost 6 bases, leaving 11 bases of the junction unmatched. Germline loops: CDR1 DFQATT, CDR2 SNEGSKA (reference sequence).

This clonotype was seen only a few times. In nucleotides, the CDR3 is TGTGCCAGCAGCCAAGGTACTCTTAGGGGACAGTCTGGAAACACCATATATTTT. Protein sequence: CASSQGTLRGQSGNTIYF. The chain recombines TRBV4-2 with TRBJ1-3; 7 nucleotides align to TRBD1. Germline CDR1 LGHNA, CDR2 YNFKEQ. The J segment lost 1 base and the V segment lost 1 base, leaving 10 bases of the junction unmatched. This CDR3 spans 18 amino acids.

This clonotype was detected only once. The genes are TRBV5-4 and TRBJ2-5, with TRBD2 as a possible D gene (5 bases). Trimming cost V 0 bases and J 5 bases, with 17 bases left between them. The CDR3 covers 16 residues. Germline V gene lookup returns CDR1 SGHNT and CDR2 YYREEE (reference sequence). Written as DNA, the CDR3 is TGTGCCAGCAGCTTGGTGAGCGGTAGGGAAACGGAGACCCAGTACTTC. Protein product: CASSLVSGRETETQYF. Full variable domain (missing parts from reference TRBV5-4 and TRBJ2-5): ETGVTQSPTHLIKTRGQQVTLRCSSQSGHNTVSWYQQALGQGPQFIFQYYREEENGRGNFPPRFSGLQFPNYSSELNVNALELDDSALYLCASSLVSGRETETQYFGPGTRLLVL.

This clonotype appeared a few times. V usage is TRBV7-2 and J usage is TRBJ1-1, with D unclear. Trimming took off 1 base at V and 2 bases at J, with 8 bases between the two ends. Germline CDR1 is SGHTA and CDR2 is FQGNSA. The CDR3 is 14 residues long. CDR3 loop: CASSLVAVNTEAFF. The CDR3, as DNA: TGTGCCAGCAGCTTAGTTGCGGTAAACACTGAAGCTTTCTTT.

This chain links TRBV20-1 with TRBJ2-7; 9 bases align to TRBD1. CDR1 and CDR2 from the germline V gene are DFQATT and SNEGSKA (reference sequence). The trim removed 2 bases at V and 5 bases at J, leaving 10 bases unmatched. This CDR3 contains 15 residues. The CDR3 spells CSARPLGTGPHEQYF. DNA of the CDR3: TGCAGTGCTAGACCGCTAGGGACAGGGCCCCACGAGCAGTACTTC.

This clonotype was seen only a few times. The chain has TRBV6-4 and TRBJ2-2; D may be TRBD1 or TRBD2 (5 bases each). Germline V CDR1 and CDR2: MRHNA, SNTAGT. The CDR3 covers 15 residues. Trimming pared 5 bases from V and 2 bases from J, leaving 12 bases between. The CDR3 here is CASSPGRSNTGELFF. The CDR3 DNA is TGTGCCAGCAGTCCGGGGCGATCCAACACCGGGGAGCTGTTTTTT.

The rearrangement joins TRBV6-1 to TRBJ1-6; perhaps TRBD1 as D (5 bases). The CDR3 totals 13 residues. Trimming removed 10 bases from V and 7 bases from J, with 14 bases in between. Germline loops: CDR1 MNHNS, CDR2 SASEGT. CDR3 region: CATYLRGNSPLHF. CDR3 bases: TGTGCCACCTACCTCCGGGGGAATTCACCCCTCCACTTT.

The chain recombines TRBV14 with TRBJ2-7; 10 nucleotides line up with TRBD1. CDR3 size: 16 residues. Germline-derived CDR1 and CDR2 are SGHDN and FVKESK. Trimming at V came to 1 base and at J to 2 bases, leaving 5 bases not matched to a gene. CDR3 coding DNA: TGTGCCAGCAGCCAAGGAGGACAGGGGGTCCCCTACGAGCAGTACTTC. As protein: CASSQGGQGVPYEQYF.

There are a few counts of this clonotype. The rearrangement joins TRBV4-2 to TRBJ1-3; D might be TRBD1 (5 bases). Trimming took off 0 bases at V and 4 bases at J, with 13 bases between the two ends. CDR1 and CDR2 (germline): LGHNA, YNFKEQ. The CDR3 runs 16 residues. The CDR3 sequence is CASSQESQGMGNTIYF. CDR3 in DNA: TGTGCCAGCAGCCAAGAGTCCCAGGGTATGGGAAACACCATATATTTT.

A few counts support this clonotype. The V gene is TRBV29-1, the J gene TRBJ2-3; D possibly corresponds to TRBD2 (5 bases). The CDR3 loop spans 16 amino acids. Per germline, CDR1 SQVTM and CDR2 ANQGSEA. V was cut by 4 bases and J by 4 bases, with 21 bases left in between. The CDR3 DNA sequence: TGCAGCGTTGCCCTTCTAACTAGTAAACGGGCAGATACGCAGTATTTT. Protein product: CSVALLTSKRADTQYF.